The rows below give T cell receptor beta chains drawn from one sample of a study of blood T cell repertoires in COVID-19. TCRdb's copy holds only in-frame clones and misses some; the assay was immunoSEQ multiplex PCR. Of roughly 64,000 clones in the sample, 86% were seen once. The source material was peripheral blood. The origin of the receptors is a man aged 50-60 years with active COVID-19. Each CDR3 is given with its conserved first and last residue. A row's size may be missing; if present it is once, few, many or a size class.

abundance,v_gene,CDR3aa
.,TRBV6-2/TRBV6-3,CASSYAYRGNQPQHF
.,TRBV24-1,CATSDDPGLASEQFF
.,TRBV10-2,CASRGVGELFF
.,TRBV5-1,CASSFGLAGPISYEQYF
.,TRBV7-2,CASSLGLAGHNEQFF
few,TRBV7-2,CASSLSGQGSGYTF
medium-sized,TRBV6-2/TRBV6-3,CASSYSMGQGYEQYF
.,TRBV7-8,CASSVTGLQPQHF
.,TRBV28,CASTTWVGQAYEQYF
.,TRBV7-8,CASSFQGAVNTEAFF
once,TRBV27,CASRVTGQGTYEQYF
.,TRBV3-1/TRBV3-2,CASRPRTSGGERTDTQYF
.,TRBV15,CATSRGGRGNTGELFF
once,TRBV10-3,CAISEPGYPNTEAFF
.,TRBV19,CASREPGTRNQPQHF
.,TRBV7-2,CASSPIGTSGSAETQYF
.,TRBV19,CASSGGQGASYEQYF
.,TRBV19,CASSIGDTDTQYF
.,TRBV19,CASRTGNYGYTF
once,TRBV4-2,CASSQGIREEAQYF
.,TRBV6-6,CASSYSGQQTLETQYF
.,TRBV5-1,CASSLNPAVLNEKLFF
.,TRBV29-1,CSVVKIRTSGHNEQFF
.,TRBV19,CATYSRRDRVKDEQFF
.,TRBV5-6,CASSFSSGGPFYEQYF
.,TRBV4-2,CASSPLGQGDSHEQFF
.,TRBV14,CASSQNPTGWAFF
.,TRBV7-2,CASSLGGGGLGYEQYF
few,TRBV3-1/TRBV3-2,CASSQPGGAIAGEQYF
few,TRBV5-1,CASSSGVSGANVLTF
few,TRBV4-3,CASSHRAQGHSAYEQYF
.,TRBV7-8,CASSTLSRGATYEQYF
once,TRBV7-2,CASSLDRELYEQYF
.,TRBV6-5,CASSYDRGTTNEKLFF
.,TRBV6-5,CASRADRTQETQYF
.,TRBV6-5,CASSYSTGRTNSPLHF
.,TRBV6-2/TRBV6-3,CASSYFHGGTRYGYTF
few,TRBV27,CASSRDTLYGYTF
.,TRBV6-5,CASSSVRGANEKLFF
.,TRBV2,CASSKDRSVQETQYF
.,TRBV29-1,CSVGHRAGDTEAFF
.,TRBV2,CASSDSGRASSYEQYF
.,TRBV2,CASSETGQVSYEQYF
few,TRBV3-1/TRBV3-2,CASRLTSGGEQFF
once,TRBV7-2,CASSLDRNNEKLFF
.,TRBV28,CASRIPTGGDTEAFF
.,TRBV5-1,CASSLYRTGGFTDTQYF
few,TRBV6-4,CASSLSGGMYNEQFF
.,TRBV19,CASSIQVSSYNEQFF
many,TRBV7-8,CASSLASRTGYEQYF
.,TRBV7-8,CASSPRGGSGELFF
.,TRBV14,CASSQTRGSPLHF
.,TRBV3-1/TRBV3-2,CASSQDGASKNIQYF
.,TRBV20-1,CSASKGKDTQYF
.,TRBV2,CASSVTRETQYF
.,TRBV19,CASSIGQGDGYTF
.,TRBV10-3,CAISEGLAPLYEQYF
.,TRBV25-1,CASSDNGGTSNEQFF
.,TRBV27,CASSLLGTGEVEQYF